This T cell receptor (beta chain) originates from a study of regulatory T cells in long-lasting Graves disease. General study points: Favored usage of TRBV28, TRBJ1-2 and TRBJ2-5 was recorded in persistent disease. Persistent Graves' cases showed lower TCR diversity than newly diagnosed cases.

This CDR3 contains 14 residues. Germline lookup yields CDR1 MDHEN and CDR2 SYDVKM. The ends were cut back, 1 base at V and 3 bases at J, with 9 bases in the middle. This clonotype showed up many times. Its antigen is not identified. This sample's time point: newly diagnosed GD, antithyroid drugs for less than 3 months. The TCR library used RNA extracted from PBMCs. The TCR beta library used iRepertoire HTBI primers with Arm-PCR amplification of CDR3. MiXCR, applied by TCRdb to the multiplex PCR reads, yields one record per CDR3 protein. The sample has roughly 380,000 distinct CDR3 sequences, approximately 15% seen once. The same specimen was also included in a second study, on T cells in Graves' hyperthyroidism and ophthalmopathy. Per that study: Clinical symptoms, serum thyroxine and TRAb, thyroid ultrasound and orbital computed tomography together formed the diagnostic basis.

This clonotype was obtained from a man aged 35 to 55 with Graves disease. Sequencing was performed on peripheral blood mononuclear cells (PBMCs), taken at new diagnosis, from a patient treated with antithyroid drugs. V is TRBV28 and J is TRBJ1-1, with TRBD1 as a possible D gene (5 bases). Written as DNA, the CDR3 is TGTGCCAGCAGTTTATCTGAGGGGTACACTGAAGCTTTCTTT. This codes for CASSLSEGYTEAFF.